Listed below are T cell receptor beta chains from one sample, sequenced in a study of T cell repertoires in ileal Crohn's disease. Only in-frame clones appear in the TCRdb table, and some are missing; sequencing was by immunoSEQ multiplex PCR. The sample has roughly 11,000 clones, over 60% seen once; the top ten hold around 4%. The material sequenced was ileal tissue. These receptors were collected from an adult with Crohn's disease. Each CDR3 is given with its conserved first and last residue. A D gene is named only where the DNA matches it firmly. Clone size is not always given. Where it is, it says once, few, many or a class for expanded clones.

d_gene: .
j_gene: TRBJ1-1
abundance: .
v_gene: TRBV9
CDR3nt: TGTGCCAGCAGCGATTCCACCACCCGGGACACTGAAGCTTTCTTT
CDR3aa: CASSDSTTRDTEAFF

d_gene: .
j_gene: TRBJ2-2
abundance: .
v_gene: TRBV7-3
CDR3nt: TGTGCCAGCAGCCGACTTTTCCCCACCGGGGAGCTGTTTTTT
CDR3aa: CASSRLFPTGELFF

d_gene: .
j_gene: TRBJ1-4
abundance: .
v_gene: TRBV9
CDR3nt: TGTGCCAGCAGCGTACAGGGAGGAAAACTGTTTTTT
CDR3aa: CASSVQGGKLFF

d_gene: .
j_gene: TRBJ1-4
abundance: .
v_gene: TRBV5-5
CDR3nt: TGTGCCAGCAGCTTGGATAGTCTAAAGAATGAAAAACTGTTTTTT
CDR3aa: CASSLDSLKNEKLFF

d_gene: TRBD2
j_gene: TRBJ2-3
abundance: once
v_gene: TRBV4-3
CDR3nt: TGCGCCAGCAGCCAAGGGGCCGGGGGGTCGTCAGATACGCAGTATTTT
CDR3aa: CASSQGAGGSSDTQYF

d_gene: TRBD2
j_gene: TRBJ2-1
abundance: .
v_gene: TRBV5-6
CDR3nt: TGTGCCAGCGGGGGGGGTTACTCCTACAATGAGCAGTTCTTC
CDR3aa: CASGGGYSYNEQFF

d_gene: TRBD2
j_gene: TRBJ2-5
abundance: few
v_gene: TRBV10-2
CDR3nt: TGCGCCAGCAGAGAATTAGCGGGGGGTGTAGAGACCCAGTACTTC
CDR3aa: CASRELAGGVETQYF

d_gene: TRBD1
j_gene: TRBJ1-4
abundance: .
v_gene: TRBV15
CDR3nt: TGTGCCACCAGCAGAGGGACAGGGGCGGCGGAAAAACTGTTTTTT
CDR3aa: CATSRGTGAAEKLFF

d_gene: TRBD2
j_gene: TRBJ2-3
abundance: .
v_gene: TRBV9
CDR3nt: TGTGCCAGCAGCGTAGCTCGGGATGGAGGGCGGGGGGGCTTGGATACGCAGTATTTT
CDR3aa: CASSVARDGGRGGLDTQYF

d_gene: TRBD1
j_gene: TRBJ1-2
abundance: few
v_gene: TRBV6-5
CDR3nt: TGTGCCAGCAGGGAGACAGGGGTGTCTAACTATGGCTACACCTTC
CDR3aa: CASRETGVSNYGYTF

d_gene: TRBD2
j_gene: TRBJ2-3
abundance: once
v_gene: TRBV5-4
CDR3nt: TGTGCCAGCAGCTTGGCAGCGGGAAGCACAGATACGCAGTATTTT
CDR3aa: CASSLAAGSTDTQYF

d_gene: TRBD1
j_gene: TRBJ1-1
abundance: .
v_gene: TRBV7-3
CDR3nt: TGTGCCAGCAGCTTAGAGCGACAGGGCTCTAACACTGAAGCTTTCTTT
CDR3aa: CASSLERQGSNTEAFF

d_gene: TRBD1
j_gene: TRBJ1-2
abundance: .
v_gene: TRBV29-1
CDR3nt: TGCAGCGTCCCGACAGGGGGCGGGTATGGCTACACCTTC
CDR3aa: CSVPTGGGYGYTF

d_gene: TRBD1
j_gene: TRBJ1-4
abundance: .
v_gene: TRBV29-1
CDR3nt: TGCAGCGTTCGTTCCGGGACAGGGGCTGAAAAACTGTTTTTT
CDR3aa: CSVRSGTGAEKLFF

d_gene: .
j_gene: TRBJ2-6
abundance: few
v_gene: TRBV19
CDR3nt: TGTGCCAGTAGAGGGTGGGGCACCCAGCCTGGGGCCAACGTCCTGACTTTC
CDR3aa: CASRGWGTQPGANVLTF

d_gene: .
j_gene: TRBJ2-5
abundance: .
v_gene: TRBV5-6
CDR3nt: TGTGCCAGCAGCTTGTCAGGGCGTTGGGAGACCCAGTACTTC
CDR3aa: CASSLSGRWETQYF

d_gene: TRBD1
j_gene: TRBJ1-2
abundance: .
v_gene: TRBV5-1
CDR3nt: TGCGCCAGCAGGGGAACAGGGGGGTACGATGGCTACACCTTC
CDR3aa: CASRGTGGYDGYTF

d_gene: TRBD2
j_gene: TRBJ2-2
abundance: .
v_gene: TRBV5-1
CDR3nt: TGCGCCAGCAGCTCAGGACTAGCGGCGAACACCGGGGAGCTGTTTTTT
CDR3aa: CASSSGLAANTGELFF

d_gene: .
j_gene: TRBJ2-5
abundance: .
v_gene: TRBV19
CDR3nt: TGTGCCAGTAGACAGTCGGGGGAGACCCAGTACTTC
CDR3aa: CASRQSGETQYF

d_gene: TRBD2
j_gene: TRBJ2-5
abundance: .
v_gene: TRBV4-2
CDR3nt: TGTGCCAGCAGCCAAGGAGACGGGGGGGCCGGGGAGACCCAGTACTTC
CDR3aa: CASSQGDGGAGETQYF

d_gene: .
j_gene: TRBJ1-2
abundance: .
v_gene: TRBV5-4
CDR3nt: TGTGCCAGCAGCTTGGGGTTAGGGAGATCTAACTATGGCTACACCTTC
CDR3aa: CASSLGLGRSNYGYTF

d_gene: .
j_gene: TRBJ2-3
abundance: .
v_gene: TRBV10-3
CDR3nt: TGTGCCACCACTTCTAGAGCTAGCACAGATACGCAGTATTTT
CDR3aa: CATTSRASTDTQYF

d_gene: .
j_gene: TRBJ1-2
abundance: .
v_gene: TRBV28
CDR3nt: TGTGCCAGCAGTCTCCAGACAGGCTGGGGCTATGGCTACACCTTC
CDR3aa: CASSLQTGWGYGYTF

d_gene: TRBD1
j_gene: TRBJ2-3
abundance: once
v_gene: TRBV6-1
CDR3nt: TGTGCCAGCAGGGAAAGGAGGGGACAGGGTGGCACAGATACGCAGTATTTT
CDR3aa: CASRERRGQGGTDTQYF

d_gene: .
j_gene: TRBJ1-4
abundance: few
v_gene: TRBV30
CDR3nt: TGTGCCGAAACAGGGTCTAATGAAAAACTGTTTTTT
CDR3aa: CAETGSNEKLFF

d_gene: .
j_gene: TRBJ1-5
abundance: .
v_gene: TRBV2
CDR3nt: TGTGCCGGAGGGGAGGGCGGGGGTCAGCCCCAGCATTTT
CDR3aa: CAGGEGGGQPQHF

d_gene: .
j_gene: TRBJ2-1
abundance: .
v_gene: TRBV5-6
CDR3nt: TGTGCCAGCAGCTTGGGCAGGGCAATCACCACCTCCTACAATGAGCAGTTCTTC
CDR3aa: CASSLGRAITTSYNEQFF

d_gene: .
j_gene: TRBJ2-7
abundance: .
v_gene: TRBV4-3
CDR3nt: TGCGCCAGCAGCCAAACCCACGGGGTACCCTACGAGCAGTACTTC
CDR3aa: CASSQTHGVPYEQYF

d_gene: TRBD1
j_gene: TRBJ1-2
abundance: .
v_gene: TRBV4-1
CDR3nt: TGCGCCAGCAGCCAAGTTACGGACAGGGGATATGGCTACACCTTC
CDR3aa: CASSQVTDRGYGYTF

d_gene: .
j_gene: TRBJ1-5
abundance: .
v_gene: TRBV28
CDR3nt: TGTGCCAGCAGTCCGCTCAGGGGCGCGAATCAATATAGCAATCAGCCCCAGCATTTT
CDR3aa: CASSPLRGANQYSNQPQHF

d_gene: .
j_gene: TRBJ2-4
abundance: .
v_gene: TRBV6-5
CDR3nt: TGTGCCAGCAGGGGCGGGGAGAGCATTCAGTACTTC
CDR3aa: CASRGGESIQYF

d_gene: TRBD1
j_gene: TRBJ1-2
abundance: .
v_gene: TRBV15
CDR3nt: TGTGCCACCAGCAGAGTCGCCGGGACAGGGTATGGCTACACCTTC
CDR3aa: CATSRVAGTGYGYTF

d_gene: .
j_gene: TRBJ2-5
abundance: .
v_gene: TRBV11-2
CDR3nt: TGTGCCAGCAGTCGTGGGTCCACCGGGGAGACCCAGTACTTC
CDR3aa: CASSRGSTGETQYF

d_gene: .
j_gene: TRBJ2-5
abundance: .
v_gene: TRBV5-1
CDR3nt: TGCGCCAGTAGTCAACAGCGACAGACCCAAGAGACCCAGTACTTC
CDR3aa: CASSQQRQTQETQYF

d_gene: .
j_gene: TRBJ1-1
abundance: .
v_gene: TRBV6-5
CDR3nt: TGTGCCAGCAGTTACTCGCCAGGGTTGAACACTGAAGCTTTCTTT
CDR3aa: CASSYSPGLNTEAFF

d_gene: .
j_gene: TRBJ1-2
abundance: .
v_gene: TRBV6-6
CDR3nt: TGTGCCAGCAGTTACAGGGGACTGTTAATCTATGGCTACACCTTC
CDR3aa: CASSYRGLLIYGYTF

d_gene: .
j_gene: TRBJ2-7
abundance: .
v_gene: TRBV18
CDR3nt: TGTGCCAGCTCACCTCGAACCGGTGACGAGCAGTACTTC
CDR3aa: CASSPRTGDEQYF

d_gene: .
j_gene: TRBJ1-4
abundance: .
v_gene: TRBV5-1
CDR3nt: TGCGCCAGCAGCTTTGCAGCAACTAATGAAAAACTGTTTTTT
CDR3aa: CASSFAATNEKLFF

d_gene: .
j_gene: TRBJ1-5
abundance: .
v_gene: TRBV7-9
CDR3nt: TGTGCCAGCAGCAAATCCGGGACAAATCAGCCCCAGCATTTT
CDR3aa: CASSKSGTNQPQHF

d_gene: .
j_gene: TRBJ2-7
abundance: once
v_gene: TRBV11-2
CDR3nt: TGTGCCAGCACCCTCTATTCCCCGATCAACTCCTACGAGCAGTACTTC
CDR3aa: CASTLYSPINSYEQYF

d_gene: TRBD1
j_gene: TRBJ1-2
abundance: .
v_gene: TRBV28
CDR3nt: TGTGCCAGCAGTATACCGGGACAGGGGGGTGGCTATGGCTACACCTTC
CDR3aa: CASSIPGQGGGYGYTF

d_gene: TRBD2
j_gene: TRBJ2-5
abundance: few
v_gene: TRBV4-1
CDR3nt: TGCGCCAGCAGCCGCGGGACTAGCGGGGGGGCGGAGACCCAGTACTTC
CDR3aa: CASSRGTSGGAETQYF

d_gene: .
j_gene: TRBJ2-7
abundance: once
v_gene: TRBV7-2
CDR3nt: TGTGCCAGCAGCCCTGGTGGGCATAAGGTCGAGCAGTACTTC
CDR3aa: CASSPGGHKVEQYF

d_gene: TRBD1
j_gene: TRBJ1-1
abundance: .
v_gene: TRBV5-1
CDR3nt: TGCGCCAGCAGCCCGGATGGACAGGGTCTGGCTGAAGCTTTCTTT
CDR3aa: CASSPDGQGLAEAFF

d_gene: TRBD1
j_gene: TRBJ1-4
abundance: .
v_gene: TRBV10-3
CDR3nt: TGTGCCATCAGTGAGTCGAGTGGGACAGGGAGTGAAAAACTGTTTTTT
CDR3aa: CAISESSGTGSEKLFF

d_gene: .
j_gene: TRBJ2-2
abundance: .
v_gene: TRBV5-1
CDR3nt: TGCGCCAGCAGCCCGAACGGGAACACCGGGGAGCTGTTTTTT
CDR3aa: CASSPNGNTGELFF

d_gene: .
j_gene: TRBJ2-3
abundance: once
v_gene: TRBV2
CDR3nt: TGTGCCAGCAGTGTGCGGCCAGATACGCAGTATTTT
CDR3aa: CASSVRPDTQYF

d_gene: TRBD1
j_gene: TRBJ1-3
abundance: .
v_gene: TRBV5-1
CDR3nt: TGCGCCAGCCGAGGGGGCGCTGAGGGAAACACCATATATTTT
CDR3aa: CASRGGAEGNTIYF

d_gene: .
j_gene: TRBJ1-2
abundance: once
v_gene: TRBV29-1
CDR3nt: TGCAGCGTTGTCGGTGGGCGCGAGCATGGCTACACCTTC
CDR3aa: CSVVGGREHGYTF

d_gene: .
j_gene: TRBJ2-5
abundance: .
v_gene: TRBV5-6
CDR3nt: TGTGCCAGCAGCTTGGGAACAGGGTGGCAAGAGACCCAGTACTTC
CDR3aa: CASSLGTGWQETQYF

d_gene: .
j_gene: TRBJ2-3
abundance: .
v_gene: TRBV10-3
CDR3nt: TGTGCCATCAGTGACGGGGGTCCTAGCACAGATACGCAGTATTTT
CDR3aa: CAISDGGPSTDTQYF

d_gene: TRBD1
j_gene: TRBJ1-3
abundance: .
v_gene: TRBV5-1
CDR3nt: TGCGCCAGCAGCTTGAGGGGGCCTGGAAACACCATATATTTT
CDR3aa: CASSLRGPGNTIYF

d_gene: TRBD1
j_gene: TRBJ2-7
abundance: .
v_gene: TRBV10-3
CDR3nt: TGTGCCATCAGTGGACAGGGGGTTAGTAACGAGCAGTACTTC
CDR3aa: CAISGQGVSNEQYF

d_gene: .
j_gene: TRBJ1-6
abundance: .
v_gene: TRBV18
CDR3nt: TGTGCCAGCTCCCGCGGACAGACGAGCTCCTATAATTCACCCCTCCACTTT
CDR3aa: CASSRGQTSSYNSPLHF

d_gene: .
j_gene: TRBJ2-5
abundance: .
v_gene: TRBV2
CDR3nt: TGTGCCAGCAGTGGAGGGCTTAAAGAGACCCAGTACTTC
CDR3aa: CASSGGLKETQYF

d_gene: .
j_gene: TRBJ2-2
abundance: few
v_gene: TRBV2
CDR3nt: TGTGCCAGCAGGACTACAGGGACCGGGGAGCTGTTTTTT
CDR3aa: CASRTTGTGELFF